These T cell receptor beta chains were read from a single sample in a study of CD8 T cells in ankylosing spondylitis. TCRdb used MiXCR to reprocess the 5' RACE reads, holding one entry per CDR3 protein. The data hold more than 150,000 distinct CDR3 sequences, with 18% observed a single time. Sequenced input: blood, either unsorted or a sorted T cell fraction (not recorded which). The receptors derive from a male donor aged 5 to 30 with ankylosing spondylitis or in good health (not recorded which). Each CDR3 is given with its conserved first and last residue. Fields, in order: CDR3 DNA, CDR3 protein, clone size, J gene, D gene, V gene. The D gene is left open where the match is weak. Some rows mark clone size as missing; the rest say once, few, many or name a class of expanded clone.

DNA: TGTGCCAGTAGTACACGGGAGGGACGGGCTGAGCAGTTCTTC
CDR3: CASSTREGRAEQFF
size: many
J: TRBJ2-1
D: TRBD2
V: TRBV19

DNA: TGTGCCTGGAGTGTACTCAAGAATGAGCAGTTCTTC
CDR3: CAWSVLKNEQFF
size: many
J: TRBJ2-1
D: .
V: TRBV30

DNA: TGTGCCAGCAGCTTAGAATGGGGGACACCCCTCCACTTT
CDR3: CASSLEWGTPLHF
size: many
J: TRBJ1-6
D: .
V: TRBV7-9

DNA: TGCAGTGCAGGCGGGGCGGGAAACAATGAGCAGTTCTTC
CDR3: CSAGGAGNNEQFF
size: .
J: TRBJ2-1
D: .
V: TRBV20-1

DNA: TGTGCCAGCAGTGTCGAGAGGTACACTGAAGCTTTCTTT
CDR3: CASSVERYTEAFF
size: many
J: TRBJ1-1
D: .
V: TRBV6-4

DNA: TGTGCCAGCAGTTTAATGATCGCCTATGGCTACACCTTC
CDR3: CASSLMIAYGYTF
size: many
J: TRBJ1-2
D: .
V: TRBV12-3/TRBV12-4

DNA: TGTGCCAGCAGTGCGTGGACAGGGGAGGCTCAGCCCCAGCATTTT
CDR3: CASSAWTGEAQPQHF
size: many
J: TRBJ1-5
D: TRBD1
V: TRBV27

DNA: TGTGCCACCAGCAGAATACAGGGGGCTGGAGCTTTCTTT
CDR3: CATSRIQGAGAFF
size: many
J: TRBJ1-1
D: TRBD1
V: TRBV15

DNA: TGTGCCACCAGTTCTGGGGTCGATTCGTCCTACGAGCAGTACTTC
CDR3: CATSSGVDSSYEQYF
size: many
J: TRBJ2-7
D: .
V: TRBV15

DNA: TGCAGTGCTAGAGACCACCGGTCCTATGGCTACACCTTC
CDR3: CSARDHRSYGYTF
size: few
J: TRBJ1-2
D: .
V: TRBV20-1

DNA: TGTGCCAGCAGCTATCTAGCGGGAGGGTACTACGAGCAGTACTTC
CDR3: CASSYLAGGYYEQYF
size: many
J: TRBJ2-7
D: TRBD2
V: TRBV7-9

DNA: TGCAGCGTTGGGCAGACTGACTATGGCTACACCTTC
CDR3: CSVGQTDYGYTF
size: many
J: TRBJ1-2
D: .
V: TRBV29-1

DNA: TGTGCCAGTAGTATGATGGGATCCTACAATGAGCAGTTCTTC
CDR3: CASSMMGSYNEQFF
size: .
J: TRBJ2-1
D: .
V: TRBV19

DNA: TGTGCCAGCAGCCCTGGTAGGGGGTGGACTGAAGCTTTCTTT
CDR3: CASSPGRGWTEAFF
size: .
J: TRBJ1-1
D: .
V: TRBV5-6

DNA: TGTGCCAGCAGCTCATATAGGGAGGAGCAGTTCTTC
CDR3: CASSSYREEQFF
size: many
J: TRBJ2-1
D: .
V: TRBV7-9

DNA: TGCGCCAGCAGCTTGGCTGCAGGGCAAGAGACCCAGTACTTC
CDR3: CASSLAAGQETQYF
size: many
J: TRBJ2-5
D: .
V: TRBV5-1

DNA: TGTGCCAGCAGCCCGAGGAGGATTCGAGAGACCCAGTACTTC
CDR3: CASSPRRIRETQYF
size: many
J: TRBJ2-5
D: .
V: TRBV5-6

DNA: TGCAGCGTTGCTGGGCGACAACAAGAGACCCAGTACTTC
CDR3: CSVAGRQQETQYF
size: many
J: TRBJ2-5
D: .
V: TRBV29-1

DNA: TGTGCCAGCAGCCCACAGGGGGCCTACAATGAGCAGTTCTTC
CDR3: CASSPQGAYNEQFF
size: many
J: TRBJ2-1
D: TRBD1
V: TRBV7-9

DNA: TGTGCCAGCAGTGAAGGGCTAGCGGGAGTCGAGCAGTACTTC
CDR3: CASSEGLAGVEQYF
size: many
J: TRBJ2-7
D: TRBD2
V: TRBV2

DNA: TGTGCCAGTTTTTCGGGGGGCCGGGCAAATGAGCAGTTCTTC
CDR3: CASFSGGRANEQFF
size: .
J: TRBJ2-1
D: .
V: TRBV19

DNA: TGTGCCAGCAGACCGGACGTAGGTCTAGCCAAAAACATTCAGTACTTC
CDR3: CASRPDVGLAKNIQYF
size: many
J: TRBJ2-4
D: .
V: TRBV6-5

DNA: TGCGCCAGCAGCTTGGTGCGTGACCGTGGGTCGGAGACCCAGTACTTC
CDR3: CASSLVRDRGSETQYF
size: many
J: TRBJ2-5
D: .
V: TRBV5-1

DNA: TGCGCCAGAGAGCGTCCGGGCCGGAGTAGCACAGATACGCAGTATTTT
CDR3: CARERPGRSSTDTQYF
size: many
J: TRBJ2-3
D: .
V: TRBV5-1

DNA: TGTGCCAGCATGGGGATGCACTCCTACAATGAGCAGTTCTTC
CDR3: CASMGMHSYNEQFF
size: .
J: TRBJ2-1
D: .
V: TRBV11-1

DNA: TGCAGTGCCCCGGGACTAGCGGGAAGTGGGGCCAACGTCCTGACTTTC
CDR3: CSAPGLAGSGANVLTF
size: many
J: TRBJ2-6
D: TRBD2
V: TRBV20-1

DNA: TGCAGCGTTGAAACCGGGACTGAAGGTTTGGCCCAGTACTTC
CDR3: CSVETGTEGLAQYF
size: .
J: TRBJ2-5
D: .
V: TRBV29-1

DNA: TGCGCCAGCAGCTTGCCCAGCGGGAGTAACACAGATACGCAGTATTTT
CDR3: CASSLPSGSNTDTQYF
size: .
J: TRBJ2-3
D: TRBD2
V: TRBV5-1

DNA: TGTGGCAGGGGGGCGATAGACGGGGAGCTGTTTTTT
CDR3: CGRGAIDGELFF
size: many
J: TRBJ2-2
D: .
V: TRBV6-5

DNA: TGCAGCTTGCGGGGTGGGGGTCCGGATGGCTACACCTTC
CDR3: CSLRGGGPDGYTF
size: .
J: TRBJ1-2
D: .
V: TRBV29-1

DNA: TGCGCCAGCAGAGAAGCGTTCAAGCGGGAAAAACTGTTTTTT
CDR3: CASREAFKREKLFF
size: many
J: TRBJ1-4
D: .
V: TRBV10-2

DNA: TGTGCCAGCAGTTCCTATACTAGCGGGAGCACTGAGACCCAGTACTTC
CDR3: CASSSYTSGSTETQYF
size: many
J: TRBJ2-5
D: TRBD2
V: TRBV12-3/TRBV12-4

DNA: TGTGCCACGAGGGCAGGGGCCACCGGGGAGCTGTTTTTT
CDR3: CATRAGATGELFF
size: many
J: TRBJ2-2
D: .
V: TRBV12-3/TRBV12-4

DNA: TGCAGCGGGGCACAGGGGGCAGGTTACGAGCAGTACTTC
CDR3: CSGAQGAGYEQYF
size: .
J: TRBJ2-7
D: TRBD1
V: TRBV29-1

DNA: TGTGCCAGCAGCTTAGTTCCAGCCGGACTAGGAGGATTTTATGAGCAGTTCTTC
CDR3: CASSLVPAGLGGFYEQFF
size: many
J: TRBJ2-1
D: TRBD2
V: TRBV11-2

DNA: TGCGCCAGCAGTCTACAAAATGGGACAGGGGGCACAGATACGCAGTATTTT
CDR3: CASSLQNGTGGTDTQYF
size: once
J: TRBJ2-3
D: TRBD1
V: TRBV23-1

DNA: TGTGCCAGCAGCTTAGGGCGTAGTAGCGCCCAAGAGACCCAGTACTTC
CDR3: CASSLGRSSAQETQYF
size: many
J: TRBJ2-5
D: .
V: TRBV7-9

DNA: TGTGCCATCAGTGAGGTCATGGCGGGAGGGGGAGTTTACGAGCAGTACTTC
CDR3: CAISEVMAGGGVYEQYF
size: many
J: TRBJ2-7
D: TRBD2
V: TRBV10-3

DNA: TGCGCCAGCAGGCGGGAGCCAGATACGCAGTATTTT
CDR3: CASRREPDTQYF
size: many
J: TRBJ2-3
D: TRBD2
V: TRBV5-1

DNA: TGTGCCAGCAGCCCCTGGCCTAGCGGGTCCTACAATGAGCAGTTCTTC
CDR3: CASSPWPSGSYNEQFF
size: many
J: TRBJ2-1
D: TRBD2
V: TRBV2